This TCR beta chain comes out of a study of T cells expressing NK-cell markers. Findings and limits, study-wide: In a group of 5 to 7 donors, dominant NKG2C+ clonotypes represented 1.0-7.0% of CD8+ T cells.

Notes on this clonotype: What it binds is not known.

TCRdb reprocessed the 5' RACE reads and keeps a single row for each CDR3 protein, giving no DNA. Its clone listing holds 350,000 to 400,000 distinct CDR3 sequences. Material for sequencing was blood T cells: a sorted CD56 or NKG2C T cell subset, CD4+ or CD8+ T cells, or bulk PBMC T cells (not recorded which). The receptor was derived from a woman between 45 and 65 years old in good health.

This CDR3 is CASSSHPGQGSYEQYF. This rearrangement joins TRBV7-6 to TRBJ2-7; lacking DNA, the TRBD1 call made by TCRdb goes unchecked. Germline V gives CDR1 SGHVS, CDR2 FNYEAQ. The CDR3 is 16 amino acids. Full variable domain (rest looked up from reference TRBV7-6 and TRBJ2-7): GAGVSQSPRYKVTKRGQDVALRCDPISGHVSLYWYRQALGQGPEFLTYFNYEAQQDKSGLPNDRFSAERPEGSISTLTIQRTEQRDSAMYRCASSSHPGQGSYEQYFGPGTRLTVT.